Each of the 27 T cell receptor beta chains below was sequenced from the same sample in a study of blood T cells in healthy people across ages. With a J-beta primer mix and a sample-barcoded 5' primer, a second PCR ran about 7 to 12 cycles. TCRdb processed the 5' RACE reads anew with MiXCR; each CDR3 protein has one entry. This sample yields roughly 1,500,000 distinct CDR3 sequences, of which approximately 42% are seen a single time; 7.9% belongs to the top ten. The sample consisted of blood. The source of these receptors is a woman aged 18-30 years in good health.

This clonotype turned up a few times. The V and J genes are TRBV10-3 and TRBJ1-4; no reliable D call. The CDR3 runs to 13 residues. The ends were cut back, 8 bases at V and 4 bases at J, with 11 bases in the middle. CDR1 is ENHRY, CDR2 SYGVKD, per germline. The CDR3 region is CAIGSPLNEKLFF. The CDR3 nucleotides read TGTGCCATCGGGTCACCCCTTAATGAAAAACTGTTTTTT.

This clonotype has only a few counts. The chain uses TRBV6-5 and TRBJ1-2; 7 bases agree with TRBD1. The trim removed 2 bases at V and 0 bases at J, leaving 3 bases unmatched. The CDR3 spans 15 residues. The germline CDR1 and CDR2 sequences are MNHEY and SVGAGI. The CDR3 spells CASSYPQGANYGYTF. The CDR3 region has the DNA TGTGCCAGCAGTTACCCTCAGGGGGCTAACTATGGCTACACCTTC.

This rearrangement joins TRBV6-1 to TRBJ2-1; weak D call: TRBD1 (6 bases). V lost 4 bases and J 1 base, leaving 14 bases between the germline ends. This CDR3 has 16 amino acids. Germline values: CDR1 MNHNS, CDR2 SASEGT. CDR3 DNA sequence: TGTGCCAGCAGTGGGCGACAGGCCCCGTCCTACAATGAGCAGTTCTTC. It translates to CASSGRQAPSYNEQFF.

The J gene is TRBJ2-7, the V gene TRBV6-1; 10 nucleotides match TRBD2. Gene TRBJ2-5 matches the end of the DNA better, so the J call may be wrong. Looked up from germline, CDR1 is MNHNS and CDR2 is SASEGT. The CDR3 length is 15 residues. This CDR3 is CASSETSGRAKTQYF. In nucleotides, the CDR3 is TGTGCCAGCAGTGAGACAAGCGGGAGGGCAAAGACCCAGTACTTC.

This clonotype was counted once. V gene TRBV4-1 combines with J gene TRBJ1-2; D is possibly TRBD1 (6 bases). V was cut by 4 bases and J by 5 bases, with 14 bases left in between. CDR3 length: 14 residues. Per germline, CDR1 MGHRA and CDR2 YSYEKL. This CDR3 is CASSPGTFGYGYTF. Here the CDR3 DNA reads TGCGCCAGCAGCCCAGGGACATTTGGGTATGGCTACACCTTC.

The chain links TRBV7-2 to TRBJ2-3; no clear D. Trimming cost V 1 base and J 3 bases, with 11 bases left between them. The CDR3 covers 15 residues. Per the germline V gene, CDR1 is SGHTA and CDR2 is FQGNSA. In nucleotides, the CDR3 is TGTGCCAGCAGCTTAGGTTCGTATAGAACAGATACGCAGTATTTT. Residues: CASSLGSYRTDTQYF.

The rearrangement uses TRBV9 and TRBJ1-2; D call uncertain. The length of the CDR3 is 11 residues. The germline gives CDR1 SGDLS, CDR2 YYNGEE. V lost 4 bases, J lost 6 bases, and 7 bases lay in between. In DNA, the CDR3 is TGTGCCAGCAGCAAGCTCGATGGCTACACCTTC. Residues: CASSKLDGYTF.

This sequence joins TRBV28 and TRBJ1-1; D may be TRBD1 (5 bases). The germline CDR1 and CDR2 sequences are MDHEN and SYDVKM. CDR3 length: 13 amino acids. Between the trimmed V and J ends, which lost 10 bases and 0 bases, there was a span of 12 bases. CDR3 loop: CATAGLVNTEAFF. As DNA, the CDR3 is TGTGCCACCGCGGGGCTCGTGAACACTGAAGCTTTCTTT.

This clonotype was found a few times. The gene calls are TRBV7-8 and TRBJ2-3, with D possibly matching TRBD2 (7 bases). The V and J ends lost 2 bases and 3 bases respectively, with 12 bases between them. The CDR3 is 15 residues long. From germline, CDR1 is SGHVS and CDR2 FQNEAQ. Here the CDR3 reads CASSLHGGPTDTQYF. Here the CDR3 DNA reads TGTGCCAGCAGCTTACACGGGGGGCCAACAGATACGCAGTATTTT.

The chain is built from TRBV12-3 or TRBV12-4 and TRBJ1-1; 10 positions agree with TRBD1. The CDR3 is made up of 14 amino acids. Unmatched junction bases numbered 4, after V lost 2 bases and J lost 7 bases. The CDR3 DNA is TGTGCCAGCAGTTTATGGACAGGGGGGGGTGAAGCTTTCTTT. Its translation is CASSLWTGGGEAFF.

This clonotype was seen a few times. This sequence joins TRBV27 and TRBJ1-1; D not resolved. This CDR3 is built from 14 residues. V was pared by 5 bases and J by 1 base, with 11 bases between. Germline CDR1 reads MNHEY; CDR2 reads SMNVEV (reference sequence). The CDR3 here is CASSPNRPNTEAFF. The CDR3 DNA is TGTGCCAGCAGTCCCAATCGACCGAACACTGAAGCTTTCTTT.

This clonotype was seen a handful of times. The chain employs TRBV7-2 and TRBJ2-3, with D possibly matching TRBD2 (5 bases). Germline loops: CDR1 SGHTA, CDR2 FQGNSA. V was pared by 1 base and J by 4 bases, with 12 bases between. The CDR3 contains 15 residues. CDR3 loop: CASSLGVGSSDTQYF. The CDR3 DNA reads as TGTGCCAGCAGCTTAGGAGTGGGGAGTTCAGATACGCAGTATTTT. The entire variable domain, with the rest obtained from reference TRBV7-2 and TRBJ2-3, is as follows: GAGVSQSPSNKVTEKGKDVELRCDPISGHTALYWYRQSLGQGLEFLIYFQGNSAPDKSGLPSDRFSAERTGGSVSTLTIQRTQQEDSAVYLCASSLGVGSSDTQYFGPGTRLTVL.

This clonotype was counted a few times. The V and J genes are TRBV6-1 and TRBJ1-5; 10 positions agree with TRBD1. This CDR3 is 15 amino acids long. CDR1 MNHNS and CDR2 SASEGT come from the germline V gene. V was pared by 8 bases and J by 6 bases, with 10 bases of the junction left unmatched. In DNA form, the CDR3 reads TGTGCCAGCGCCCCGGGACAGGGGTCTACTCAGCCCCAGCATTTT. It is translated as CASAPGQGSTQPQHF.

This rearrangement joins TRBV6-1 to TRBJ2-1; the D gene is possibly TRBD1 (5 bases). V lost 0 bases and J lost 14, with 8 bases in between. The CDR3 is 11 amino acids. Germline CDR1 MNHNS, CDR2 SASEGT. The CDR3 DNA is TGTGCCAGCAGTGAAGCGTTAGGGGAGTTCTTC. This encodes CASSEALGEFF.

The chain recombines TRBV29-1 with TRBJ2-7; TRBD2 matches at 12 bases. The CDR3 spans 16 residues. The germline V gene encodes CDR1 SQVTM and CDR2 ANQGSEA. With 6 bases clipped from V and 2 bases from J, the junction kept 11 bases outside the gene matches. The CDR3 DNA is TGCAGCGTCCCTCTAGCGGGAGGGCCGACACCCTACGAGCAGTACTTC. This sequence encodes CSVPLAGGPTPYEQYF.

This chain joins TRBV28 and TRBJ1-5; no firm D call. The CDR3 has 17 residues. The V and J ends lost 1 base and 2 bases respectively, with 15 bases between them. CDR1 is MDHEN, CDR2 SYDVKM, per germline. Here the CDR3 reads CASSLSLLMDGNQPQHF. The CDR3 nucleotides read TGTGCCAGCAGTTTATCGCTATTAATGGACGGCAATCAGCCCCAGCATTTT. Together with reference TRBV28 and TRBJ1-5, the CDR3 gives the full variable domain: DVKVTQSSRYLVKRTGEKVFLECVQDMDHENMFWYRQDPGLGLRLIYFSYDVKMKEKGDIPEGYSVSREKKERFSLILESASTNQTSMYLCASSLSLLMDGNQPQHFGDGTRLSIL.

On this clonotype: Compared with germline, one end of the junction differs, possibly owing to a read error. The chain combines TRBV29-1 with TRBJ1-1; a possible D gene is TRBD1 (6 bases). Germline V gives CDR1 SQVTM, CDR2 ANQGSEA. This CDR3 has 14 amino acids. The DNA of the CDR3 is TGCAGCGTTGCCCGAGGTGCAGGGGACACCGAAGCTTTCTTT. Translating gives CSVARGAGDTEAFF.

This clonotype was seen more than once but under ten times. CDR3 amino acids: CASSSYRLPSYNEQFF. The CDR3 region has the DNA TGCGCCAGCAGCTCTTACCGACTGCCGTCCTACAATGAGCAGTTCTTC. The rearrangement joins TRBV5-1 to TRBJ2-1; no reliable D call. The CDR3 is 16 residues long. The germline CDR1 and CDR2 sequences are SGHRS and YFSETQ. Trimming shortened V by 3 bases and J by 1 base, and 14 bases separated the two germline ends.

This rearrangement joins TRBV12-3 or TRBV12-4 to TRBJ1-1, with D unresolved. With 5 bases removed from V and 6 bases from J, the gap between germline ends came to 13 bases. The CDR3 is made up of 13 amino acids. The CDR3 DNA sequence: TGTGCCAGCAGTGTTCTTTCCGGGGCTGAAGCTTTCTTT. Its protein product is CASSVLSGAEAFF.

This clonotype showed up just a few times. This chain connects TRBV6-6 to TRBJ2-3; D may be TRBD2 (5 bases). CDR1 and CDR2 from the germline V gene are MNHNY and SVGAGI (reference sequence). V was shortened by 8 bases and J by 6 bases, with 12 bases between the two germline ends. The CDR3 runs to 12 residues. The CDR3 bases are TGTGCCAGCCGGACGGAGCGGGATACGCAGTATTTT. Protein sequence: CASRTERDTQYF.

This clonotype was seen only once. The V and J genes are TRBV7-9 and TRBJ2-1; 10 bases agree with TRBD2. The J segment lost 9 bases and the V segment lost 5 bases, leaving 7 bases of the junction unmatched. The CDR3 runs to 14 residues. Germline V gene data show CDR1 as SEHNR and CDR2 as FQNEAQ (reference sequence). CDR3 nucleotides: TGTGCCAGCAGCGCCCTAGCGGGAGTGGGTGAGCAGTTCTTC. Amino acid sequence: CASSALAGVGEQFF. The whole variable domain, filled in from reference TRBV7-9 and TRBJ2-1, reads DTGVSQNPRHKITKRGQNVTFRCDPISEHNRLYWYRQTLGQGPEFLTYFQNEAQLEKSRLLSDRFSAERPKGSFSTLEIQRTEQGDSAMYLCASSALAGVGEQFFGPGTRLTVL.

The chain combines TRBV4-1 with TRBJ2-5; TRBD2 agrees at 10 bases. This CDR3 is built from 15 residues. With 0 bases clipped from V and 5 bases from J, the junction kept 3 bases outside the gene matches. Per the germline V gene, CDR1 is MGHRA and CDR2 is YSYEKL. The DNA for the CDR3 is TGCGCCAGCAGCCAAGAAGAGCGGGGGGGGGAGACCCAGTACTTC. This encodes CASSQEERGGETQYF.

The chain combines TRBV10-3 with TRBJ1-6, with 7 bases fitting TRBD1. The germline gives CDR1 ENHRY, CDR2 SYGVKD. V was clipped by 4 bases and J by 7 bases; unmatched bases: 7. The CDR3 is made up of 15 amino acids. CDR3 in amino acids: CAISVTGTGNSPLHF. CDR3 coding DNA: TGTGCCATCAGTGTGACAGGGACCGGGAATTCACCCCTCCACTTT.

This clonotype showed up just once. This chain connects TRBV5-1 to TRBJ2-5; TRBD2 matches 13 bases. CDR1 is SGHRS and CDR2 is YFSETQ in the germline V gene. V lost 5 bases, J lost 13 bases, and 11 bases stayed unmatched. CDR3 size: 14 residues. CDR3 DNA sequence: TGCGCCAGCAGGGAGGGACTAGCGGGGCCCTTGGCGTACTTC. It specifies CASREGLAGPLAYF.

The CDR3 here is CASSIGQGSYGYTF. For the CDR3, the DNA is TGTGCCAGCAGCATCGGACAGGGATCCTATGGCTACACCTTC. The rearrangement links TRBV7-2 to TRBJ1-2, with 8 bases identical to TRBD1. This CDR3 contains 14 residues. With 5 bases clipped from V and 4 bases from J, the junction kept 6 bases outside the gene matches. Germline-derived CDR1 and CDR2 are SGHTA and FQGNSA.

V is TRBV5-1 and J is TRBJ2-3; possibly TRBD1 for D (5 bases). Germline V gene sequence: CDR1 SGHRS, CDR2 YFSETQ. The length of the CDR3 is 15 residues. V shed 3 bases and J shed 5 bases, with 16 bases lying between them. The DNA of the CDR3 is TGCGCCAGCAGCTCTACAGGAGCTACCATAGATACGCAGTATTTT. Its protein product is CASSSTGATIDTQYF.

The rearrangement uses TRBV27 and TRBJ2-7, with D maybe TRBD2 (6 bases). The V gene's germline CDR1 is MNHEY and CDR2 SMNVEV (reference sequence). This CDR3 comprises 16 residues. V lost 5 bases and J lost 6, with 23 bases in between. The CDR3 DNA is TGTGCCAGCAGTAGGGGTATTCTAGGGCGGGGCAGCGAGCAGTACTTC. Translation: CASSRGILGRGSEQYF.